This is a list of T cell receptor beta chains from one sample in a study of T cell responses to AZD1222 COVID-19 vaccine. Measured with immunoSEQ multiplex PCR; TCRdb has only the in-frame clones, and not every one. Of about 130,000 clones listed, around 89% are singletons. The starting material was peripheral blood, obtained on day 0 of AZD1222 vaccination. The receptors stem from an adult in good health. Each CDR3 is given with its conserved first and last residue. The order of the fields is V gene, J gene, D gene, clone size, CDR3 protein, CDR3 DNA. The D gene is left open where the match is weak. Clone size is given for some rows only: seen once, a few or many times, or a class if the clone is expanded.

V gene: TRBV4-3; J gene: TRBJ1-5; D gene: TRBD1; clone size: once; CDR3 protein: CASSPTGDQPQHF; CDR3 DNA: TGCGCCAGCAGCCCAACAGGGGATCAGCCCCAGCATTTT
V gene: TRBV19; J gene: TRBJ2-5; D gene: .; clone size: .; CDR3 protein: CASSKGFQETQYF; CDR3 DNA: TGTGCCAGTAGTAAAGGGTTCCAAGAGACCCAGTACTTC
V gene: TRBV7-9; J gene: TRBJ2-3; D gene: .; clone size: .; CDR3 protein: CASTMSAESTDTQYF; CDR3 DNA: TGTGCCAGCACCATGAGTGCGGAGAGCACAGATACGCAGTATTTT
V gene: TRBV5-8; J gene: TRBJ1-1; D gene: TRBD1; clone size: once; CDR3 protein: CASSLGQVNTEAFF; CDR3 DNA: TGTGCCAGCAGCCTAGGACAGGTCAACACTGAAGCTTTCTTT
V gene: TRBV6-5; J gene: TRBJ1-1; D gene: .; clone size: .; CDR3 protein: CASTLGTNTEAFF; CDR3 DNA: TGTGCCAGCACCCTAGGCACAAACACTGAAGCTTTCTTT
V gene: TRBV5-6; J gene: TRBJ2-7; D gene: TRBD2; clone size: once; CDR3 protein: CASSLGLAGVPSYEQYF; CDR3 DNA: TGTGCCAGCAGCTTGGGACTAGCGGGAGTTCCTTCCTACGAGCAGTACTTC
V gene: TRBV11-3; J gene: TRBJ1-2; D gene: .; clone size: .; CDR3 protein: CASSRQEAGGYGYTF; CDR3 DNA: TGTGCCAGCAGCCGACAGGAGGCGGGGGGCTATGGCTACACCTTC
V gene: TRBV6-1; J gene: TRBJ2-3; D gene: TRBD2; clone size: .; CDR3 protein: CASSAGTSGSTDTQYF; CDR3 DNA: TGTGCCAGCAGTGCTGGGACTAGCGGGAGCACAGATACGCAGTATTTT
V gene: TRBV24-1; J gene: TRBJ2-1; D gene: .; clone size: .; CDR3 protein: CATSDLRQEWFF; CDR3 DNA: TGTGCCACCAGTGATTTGAGGCAGGAGTGGTTCTTC
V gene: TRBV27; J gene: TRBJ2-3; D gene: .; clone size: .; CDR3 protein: CASSLLRLYTGTKESSDTQYF; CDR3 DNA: TGTGCCAGCAGTTTACTGCGCCTCTATACAGGGACTAAAGAGTCCTCGGATACGCAGTATTTT
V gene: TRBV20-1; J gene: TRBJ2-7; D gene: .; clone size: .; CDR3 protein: CSAIVYEQYF; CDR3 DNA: TGCAGTGCTATAGTATACGAGCAGTACTTC
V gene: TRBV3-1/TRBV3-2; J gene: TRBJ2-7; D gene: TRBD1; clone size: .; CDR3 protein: CASSLDRGRVFRNYEQYF; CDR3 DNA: TGTGCCAGCAGTCTCGACAGGGGGCGCGTGTTCAGGAACTACGAGCAGTACTTC
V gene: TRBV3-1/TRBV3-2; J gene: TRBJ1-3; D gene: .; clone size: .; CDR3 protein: CASSQGGGPLATIYF; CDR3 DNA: TGTGCCAGCAGCCAAGGGGGGGGACCGCTCGCCACCATATATTTT
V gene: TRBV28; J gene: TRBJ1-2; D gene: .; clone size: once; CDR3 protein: CASRTQGSTYGYTF; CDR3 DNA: TGTGCCAGCAGGACGCAGGGGAGTACTTATGGCTACACCTTC
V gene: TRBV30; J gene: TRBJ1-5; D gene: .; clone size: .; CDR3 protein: CAWSVEGRQPQHF; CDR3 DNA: TGTGCCTGGAGTGTAGAAGGAAGGCAGCCCCAGCATTTT
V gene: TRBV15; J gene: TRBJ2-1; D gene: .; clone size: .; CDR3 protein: CATSRDWHEQFF; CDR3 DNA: TGTGCCACCAGCAGAGACTGGCACGAGCAGTTCTTC
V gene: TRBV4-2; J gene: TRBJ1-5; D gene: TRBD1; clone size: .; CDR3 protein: CASSHPGGAGQPQHF; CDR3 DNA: TGTGCCAGCAGCCACCCAGGGGGCGCGGGTCAGCCCCAGCATTTT
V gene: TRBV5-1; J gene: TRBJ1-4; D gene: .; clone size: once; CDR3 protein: CASSLAPTQEKLFF; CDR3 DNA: TGCGCCAGCAGCTTGGCTCCAACGCAAGAAAAACTGTTTTTT
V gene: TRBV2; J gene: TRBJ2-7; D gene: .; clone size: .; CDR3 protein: CASSPALFARAHYSYEQYF; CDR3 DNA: TGTGCCAGCAGTCCGGCCCTCTTTGCCAGGGCCCACTATTCCTACGAGCAGTACTTC
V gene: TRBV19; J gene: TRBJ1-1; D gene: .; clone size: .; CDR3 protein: CASNTGFGEAFF; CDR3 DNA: TGTGCCAGTAACACAGGGTTCGGCGAAGCTTTCTTT
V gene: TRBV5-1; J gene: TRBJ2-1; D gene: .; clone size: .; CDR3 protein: CASSFQGAEQFF; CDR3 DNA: TGCGCCAGCAGCTTTCAGGGTGCCGAGCAGTTCTTC
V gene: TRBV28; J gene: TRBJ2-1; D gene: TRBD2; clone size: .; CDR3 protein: CASSLWAWTSGRSYNEQFF; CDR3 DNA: TGTGCCAGCAGTTTATGGGCCTGGACTAGCGGGAGATCCTACAATGAGCAGTTCTTC
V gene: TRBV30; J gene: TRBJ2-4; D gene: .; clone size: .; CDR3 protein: CAWSVGKDGIQYF; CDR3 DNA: TGTGCCTGGAGTGTTGGGAAGGACGGCATTCAGTACTTC
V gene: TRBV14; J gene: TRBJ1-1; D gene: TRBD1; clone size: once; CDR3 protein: CASSLVGQGRTEAFF; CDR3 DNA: TGTGCCAGCAGCCTTGTGGGACAGGGGCGCACTGAAGCTTTCTTT
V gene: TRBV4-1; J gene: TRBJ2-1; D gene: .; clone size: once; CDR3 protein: CASSQARSGGIDEQFF; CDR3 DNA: TGCGCCAGCAGCCAAGCGAGGTCGGGGGGCATCGATGAGCAGTTCTTC
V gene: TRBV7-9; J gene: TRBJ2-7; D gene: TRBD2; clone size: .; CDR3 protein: CASSFSGLGGEQYF; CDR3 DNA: TGTGCCAGCAGCTTTTCCGGACTAGGAGGCGAGCAGTACTTC
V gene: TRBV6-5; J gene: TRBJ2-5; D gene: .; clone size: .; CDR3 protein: CASSYGLRAETQYF; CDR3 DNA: TGTGCCAGCAGTTACGGGTTAAGAGCGGAGACCCAGTACTTC
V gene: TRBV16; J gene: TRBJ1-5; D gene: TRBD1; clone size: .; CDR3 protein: CASRRTGGNQPQHF; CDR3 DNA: TGTGCCAGCAGACGGACAGGGGGCAATCAGCCCCAGCATTTT
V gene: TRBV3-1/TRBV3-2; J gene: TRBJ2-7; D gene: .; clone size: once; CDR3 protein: CASSQAYEQYF; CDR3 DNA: TGTGCCAGCAGCCAAGCCTACGAGCAGTACTTC
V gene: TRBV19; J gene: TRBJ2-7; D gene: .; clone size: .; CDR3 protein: CASSMGVYEQYF; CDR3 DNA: TGTGCCAGTAGTATGGGGGTCTACGAGCAGTACTTC
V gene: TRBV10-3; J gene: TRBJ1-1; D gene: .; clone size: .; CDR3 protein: CAISVERGINTEAFF; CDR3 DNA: TGTGCCATCAGTGTAGAGAGGGGGATAAACACTGAAGCTTTCTTT
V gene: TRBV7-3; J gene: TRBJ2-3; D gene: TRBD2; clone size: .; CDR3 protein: CASSSGLAETDTQYF; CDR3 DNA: TGTGCCAGCAGTTCCGGACTAGCGGAGACAGATACGCAGTATTTT
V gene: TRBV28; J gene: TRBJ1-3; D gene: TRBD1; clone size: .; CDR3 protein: CASSGDGQGARGTIYF; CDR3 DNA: TGTGCCAGCAGTGGAGACGGACAGGGGGCGCGGGGTACCATATATTTT
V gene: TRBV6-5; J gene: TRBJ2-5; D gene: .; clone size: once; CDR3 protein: CASSRTLPVGETQYF; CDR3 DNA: TGTGCCAGCAGTCGGACACTCCCGGTCGGAGAGACCCAGTACTTC
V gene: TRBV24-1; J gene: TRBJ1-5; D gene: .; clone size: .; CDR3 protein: CATSVGGKVSGVNSNQPQHF; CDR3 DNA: TGTGCCACCAGTGTTGGGGGGAAGGTCTCCGGCGTTAATAGCAATCAGCCCCAGCATTTT
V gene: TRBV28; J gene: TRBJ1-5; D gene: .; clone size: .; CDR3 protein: CASSGTVNQPQHF; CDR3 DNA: TGTGCCAGCAGCGGGACGGTGAATCAGCCCCAGCATTTT